This is a list of T cell receptor beta chains from one sample in a study of blood T cell repertoires in COVID-19. Using immunoSEQ multiplex PCR, the repertoire was profiled, and TCRdb retains in-frame clones only, with some absent. This table holds 150,000 to 200,000 clones, approximately 88% found once. Sequenced sample: peripheral blood. The receptors shown here come from a woman of 80 years or more with active or convalescent COVID-19. The CDR3 runs from the conserved cysteine through the conserved F or W. Fields, in order: CDR3 protein, clone size, CDR3 length, V gene. Part of the rows lack a size; the others show once, few, many or a class for expanded clones.

CDR3aa: CSVETRRGEKLFF
abundance: NA
len: 13
v_gene: TRBV29-1

CDR3aa: CASSYSGVMNTEAFF
abundance: NA
len: 15
v_gene: TRBV6-5

CDR3aa: CAWDRTGSNYGYTF
abundance: NA
len: 14
v_gene: TRBV30

CDR3aa: CASSPYDRADEKLFF
abundance: NA
len: 15
v_gene: TRBV18

CDR3aa: CASSHQGLQETQYF
abundance: NA
len: 14
v_gene: TRBV4-1

CDR3aa: CASSRQGAQEKLFF
abundance: many
len: 14
v_gene: TRBV4-3

CDR3aa: CASSYDRGLCTF
abundance: few
len: 12
v_gene: TRBV5-4

CDR3aa: CASSDNYNEQFF
abundance: NA
len: 12
v_gene: TRBV11-3

CDR3aa: CASSLAALGGSTEAFF
abundance: NA
len: 16
v_gene: TRBV5-1

CDR3aa: CASSFLGGSYEQYF
abundance: NA
len: 14
v_gene: TRBV7-2

CDR3aa: CASSPWTGESGNTIYF
abundance: once
len: 16
v_gene: TRBV18

CDR3aa: CASSESSRWLAGPYEQFF
abundance: NA
len: 18
v_gene: TRBV10-2

CDR3aa: CASSIRGQGASIGELFF
abundance: NA
len: 17
v_gene: TRBV19

CDR3aa: CASSPLGTASSYEQYF
abundance: NA
len: 16
v_gene: TRBV5-1

CDR3aa: CASSDTSYSNQPQHF
abundance: NA
len: 15
v_gene: TRBV18

CDR3aa: CASSRFEFSNSPLHF
abundance: NA
len: 15
v_gene: TRBV4-1

CDR3aa: CASRSGGTNEKLFF
abundance: NA
len: 14
v_gene: TRBV5-1

CDR3aa: CASSEARGRVGYTF
abundance: NA
len: 14
v_gene: TRBV25-1

CDR3aa: CASSATGEGVQPQHF
abundance: NA
len: 15
v_gene: TRBV9

CDR3aa: CAISVPGVNSPLHF
abundance: NA
len: 14
v_gene: TRBV10-3

CDR3aa: CASSVGQGVSTGNTIYF
abundance: NA
len: 17
v_gene: TRBV9

CDR3aa: CASSTTGEVNDEQFF
abundance: NA
len: 15
v_gene: TRBV2

CDR3aa: CASSQDRGSGTGELFF
abundance: NA
len: 16
v_gene: TRBV4-3

CDR3aa: CAISVSSAASYEQYF
abundance: once
len: 15
v_gene: TRBV10-3

CDR3aa: CASSLKGSKQGAYEQYF
abundance: NA
len: 17
v_gene: TRBV7-2

CDR3aa: CASSLRGYEQYF
abundance: NA
len: 12
v_gene: TRBV5-5

CDR3aa: CASSPTGMAEQYF
abundance: NA
len: 13
v_gene: TRBV9

CDR3aa: CSALLSYEQYF
abundance: once
len: 11
v_gene: TRBV20-1

CDR3aa: CASSLSGGSYNEQFF
abundance: NA
len: 15
v_gene: TRBV7-2

CDR3aa: CASSPGLNTEAFF
abundance: NA
len: 13
v_gene: TRBV14

CDR3aa: CASSWGDGQKGSPLHF
abundance: NA
len: 16
v_gene: TRBV5-1